The clone carrying this TCR beta chain was picked up many times. The antigen is not known. CDR3 length: 12 amino acids. The germline CDR1 and CDR2 sequences are SGHRS and YFSETQ. The germline V and J ends were trimmed by 4 bases and 9 bases, with 13 bases remaining between them. MiXCR, run by TCRdb on the 5' RACE reads, gives a single entry per CDR3 protein. Of about 39,000 distinct CDR3 sequences listed, 10% are singletons. The data belong to a study of CD8 T cells in ankylosing spondylitis. Study observations and caveats: As reported, disease-linked clones showed significant enrichment in matched ankylosing spondylitis synovial fluid.

This TCR derives from a male donor with ankylosing spondylitis or in good health (not recorded which). V gene TRBV5-1 combines with J gene TRBJ1-2; D not resolved. Input material: blood, either unsorted or a sorted T cell fraction (not recorded which). The CDR3 spells CASSEQRIRYTF. The CDR3 DNA sequence: TGCGCCAGCAGCGAACAGAGGATTCGCTACACCTTC. The full variable domain, in which reference TRBV5-1 and TRBJ1-2 provide the parts outside the CDR3, is KAGVTQTPRYLIKTRGQQVTLSCSPISGHRSVSWYQQTPGQGLQFLFEYFSETQRNKGNFPGRFSGRQFSNSRSEMNVSTLELGDSALYLCASSEQRIRYTFGSGTRLTVV.